The entry that follows covers one T cell receptor beta chain sequence. Its antigen is not identified. This CDR3 spans 15 amino acids. Germline values: CDR1 GTSNPN, CDR2 SVGIG (reference sequence). With 5 bases clipped from V and 4 bases from J, the junction kept 11 bases outside the gene matches. The material for each subset, its genomic DNA, was split evenly across several immunoSEQ plates. Method: immunoSEQ multiplex PCR; TCRdb's copy keeps in-frame clones and lacks some. The sample lists millions of clones, approximately 95% occurring once. This sample is drawn from a study of shared clonotypes between healthy human individuals. General study points: Some clonotypes were shared by all four sorted-subset donors, while others were not shared. The non-shared ones had lower generation probabilities than the shared ones. Specimens sampled were limited to blood, with tissue repertoires likely differing.

This chain joins TRBV30 and TRBJ1-3; 7 bases line up with TRBD1. The sequenced material came from naive CD4+ T cells sorted from blood. The subset here: CD45RA+ positively selected. This TCR came from a man aged 18 to 29 in good health. The CDR3 nucleotides read TGTGCCTGGGTGCGTGCGACAGGGCAGGGAAACACCATATATTTT. It translates to CAWVRATGQGNTIYF.